Following are 8 T cell receptor beta chains from one sample sequenced in a study of molecular identifiers for immune sequencing clone quantification. TCRdb passed the PCR reads through MiXCR, listing each CDR3 protein once. Of hundreds of thousands of distinct CDR3 sequences in the sample, roughly 25% were seen once. The specimen sequenced was naive CD8+ T cells from blood, with Jurkat cell RNA spiked in. Subset in this sample: FACS-sorted CD8+CD4-CCR7+CD45RA+ naive T cells. Receptors originate from a human donor in good health. Some libraries in this study had Jurkat cell RNA spiked in.

This clonotype was seen more than once but under ten times. V usage is TRBV7-2 and J usage is TRBJ2-3; 11 bases map to TRBD2. CDR3 length: 16 residues. J was trimmed by 4 bases and V by 1 base; bases with no gene match: 4. Germline loops: CDR1 SGHTA, CDR2 FQGNSA. The CDR3 reads CASSLGSGGGSDTQYF. In nucleotides, the CDR3 is TGTGCCAGCAGCTTAGGTAGCGGGGGGGGGTCAGATACGCAGTATTTT.

V gene TRBV28 combines with J gene TRBJ2-4; 10 bases fit TRBD2. The CDR3 is 14 amino acids. J was trimmed by 16 bases and V by 3 bases; bases with no gene match: 12. Germline V gene sequence: CDR1 MDHEN, CDR2 SYDVKM. CDR3 coding DNA: TGTGCCAGCAGTTTTCGAACTAGCGGGAACGGGGATTACTTC. Residues: CASSFRTSGNGDYF.

V and J are TRBV28 and TRBJ1-1; D may be TRBD1 (5 bases). This CDR3 is 14 amino acids long. From germline, CDR1 is MDHEN and CDR2 SYDVKM. V was cut by 3 bases and J by 4 bases, with 12 bases left in between. The CDR3 protein is CASSFRGLITEAFF. The CDR3 nucleotides are TGTGCCAGCAGTTTTCGGGGCCTGATCACTGAAGCTTTCTTT. Supplemented by reference TRBV28 and TRBJ1-1, the full variable domain reads DVKVTQSSRYLVKRTGEKVFLECVQDMDHENMFWYRQDPGLGLRLIYFSYDVKMKEKGDIPEGYSVSREKKERFSLILESASTNQTSMYLCASSFRGLITEAFFGQGTRLTVV.

The chain uses TRBV7-2 and TRBJ2-1, with a tentative D call TRBD2 (5 bases). Per germline, CDR1 SGHTA and CDR2 FQGNSA. V lost 4 bases and J lost 4, with 17 bases in between. The CDR3 contains 16 residues. In DNA form, the CDR3 reads TGTGCCAGCAGCTCAGTCACGGGGTTGACTTACAATGAGCAGTTCTTC. Its protein is CASSSVTGLTYNEQFF. Full variable domain (rest looked up from reference TRBV7-2 and TRBJ2-1): GAGVSQSPSNKVTEKGKDVELRCDPISGHTALYWYRQSLGQGLEFLIYFQGNSAPDKSGLPSDRFSAERTGGSVSTLTIQRTQQEDSAVYLCASSSVTGLTYNEQFFGPGTRLTVL.

In regard to this clonotype: A far larger clone is just one base off, so this is likely a read error. V and J are TRBV7-9 and TRBJ2-1; 8 bases fit TRBD2. CDR1 is SEHNR, CDR2 FQNEAQ, per germline (reference sequence). The CDR3 contains 11 residues. The CDR3 loop is CASSYSGEQLF. The CDR3 coding sequence is TGTGCCAGCAGCTATAGCGGGGAGCAGTTATTC.

This clonotype was counted at least ten times. The rearrangement joins TRBV9 to TRBJ2-4, with 7 bases lining up with TRBD2. There are 17 residues in the CDR3. V dropped 4 bases and J dropped 0; count of bases not matched to a gene: 10. CDR1 and CDR2 (germline): SGDLS, YYNGEE. The CDR3 coding sequence is TGTGCCAGCAGCTCCCCGGGCGGGGGTGTAGCCAAAAACATTCAGTACTTC. Its translation is CASSSPGGGVAKNIQYF.

This clonotype was found many times. This rearrangement joins TRBV29-1 to TRBJ1-1, with 7 positions matching TRBD1. The CDR3 loop spans 15 amino acids. Germline-derived CDR1 and CDR2 are SQVTM and ANQGSEA. The V segment lost 6 bases and the J segment 1 base; nucleotides outside the gene matches: 11. CDR3 residues: CSVLGTALSNTEAFF. CDR3 nucleotides: TGCAGCGTCCTTGGGACAGCGCTTTCGAACACTGAAGCTTTCTTT.

This clonotype came up a few times. The J gene is TRBJ1-1, the V gene TRBV6-2 or TRBV6-3; the D is unclear. This CDR3 is built from 14 residues. With 2 bases removed from V and 8 bases from J, the gap between germline ends came to 15 bases. CDR1 MNHEY and CDR2 SVGEGT come from the germline V gene. For the CDR3, the DNA is TGTGCCAGCAGTTACATTTCGGCAGCTATAGAAGCTTTCTTT. Its translation: CASSYISAAIEAFF.